The 16 T cell receptor beta chains below were found in one sample sequenced in a study of monozygotic twins with inflammatory bowel disease. Reprocessing the 5' RACE reads, TCRdb reports a single entry for every CDR3 protein and omits DNA. The repertoire table contains fewer than 350,000 distinct CDR3 sequences. Specimen: blood. The receptor set was obtained from a human donor with ulcerative colitis or Crohn's disease, or a healthy co-twin of an affected twin (not recorded which).

The CDR3 is CASSFPLSYNEQFF. The chain joins TRBV11-2 to TRBJ2-1. The V gene's germline CDR1 is SGHAT and CDR2 FQNNGV. The CDR3 length is 14 residues. Together with reference TRBV11-2 and TRBJ2-1, the CDR3 gives the full variable domain: EAGVAQSPRYKIIEKRQSVAFWCNPISGHATLYWYQQILGQGPKLLIQFQNNGVVDDSQLPKDRFSAERLKGVDSTLKIQPAKLEDSAVYLCASSFPLSYNEQFFGPGTRLTVL.

The gene calls are TRBV20-1 and TRBJ2-2; TCRdb reports TRBD2, a call that lacks DNA to check it against. The CDR3 extends over 14 amino acids. Germline values: CDR1 DFQATT, CDR2 SNEGSKA (reference sequence). This CDR3 is CSARTQRETGELFF.

This chain joins TRBV6-2 or TRBV6-3 and TRBJ1-1. CDR3 size: 17 residues. CDR1 MNHEY and CDR2 SVGEGT come from the germline V gene. The CDR3 protein is CASSYASQGLRNTEAFF.

The chain employs TRBV20-1 and TRBJ1-4; TCRdb returns TRBD1, unconfirmable since there is no DNA. Germline loops: CDR1 DFQATT, CDR2 SNEGSKA (reference sequence). This CDR3 region has 15 residues. CDR3 protein: CSARGTGTGGEKLFF.

CDR3 protein: CASSPPEGSMNTEAFF. The V call is TRBV27, the J call TRBJ1-1. Germline loops: CDR1 MNHEY, CDR2 SMNVEV (reference sequence). The CDR3 extends over 16 amino acids.

The CDR3: CASSHLRTSEQNQPQHF. The rearrangement uses TRBV12-3 or TRBV12-4 and TRBJ1-5. The CDR3 covers 17 residues.

The rearrangement links TRBV7-9 to TRBJ2-7; there is no DNA to check the TCRdb D call of TRBD2. Germline CDR1 reads SEHNR; CDR2 reads FQNEAQ (reference sequence). CDR3 size: 13 residues. The chain's CDR3 is CASSLEVSYEQYF.

V gene TRBV7-8 combines with J gene TRBJ2-5. The CDR3 runs 14 residues. CDR1 and CDR2 from the germline V gene are SGHVS and FQNEAQ. CDR3 protein: CASSISFFQETQYF.

V is TRBV30 and J is TRBJ2-7; TCRdb's assignment of TRBD2 cannot be checked, as there is no DNA. Germline V gene lookup returns CDR1 GTSNPN and CDR2 SVGIG (reference sequence). The CDR3 covers 15 residues. The CDR3 is CAWSWTSGRSYEQYF.

The V call is TRBV6-1, the J call TRBJ2-7; the TRBD2 assignment by TCRdb is unverifiable without DNA. CDR3 length: 15 amino acids. Germline CDR1 MNHNS, CDR2 SASEGT. CDR3 residues: CASSQDWKRSYEQYF.

The chain joins TRBV29-1 to TRBJ2-1; TCRdb lists TRBD2, though no DNA is available to test this call. CDR3 length: 15 amino acids. Germline V gene data show CDR1 as SQVTM and CDR2 as ANQGSEA. This chain's CDR3 is CSASFGERIVNEQFF.

The chain has TRBV20-1 and TRBJ1-3. In germline, CDR1 is DFQATT, CDR2 SNEGSKA (reference sequence). This CDR3 region has 12 residues. The chain's CDR3 is CSAQGSGNTIYF.

The chain employs TRBV5-1 and TRBJ2-3. Per the germline V gene, CDR1 is SGHRS and CDR2 is YFSETQ. The CDR3 contains 15 residues. The CDR3 here is CASSLGRGSTDTQYF.

This chain connects TRBV20-1 to TRBJ1-1. Germline V gene data show CDR1 as DFQATT and CDR2 as SNEGSKA (reference sequence). The CDR3 loop spans 13 amino acids. The CDR3 sequence is CSARDWRDVEAFF.

The chain has TRBV20-1 and TRBJ1-6; without DNA, the TCRdb call of TRBD1 cannot be checked. CDR3 length: 13 residues. CDR1 is DFQATT and CDR2 is SNEGSKA in the germline V gene (reference sequence). CDR3 protein: CSALDRVDSPLHF.

The gene calls are TRBV10-3 and TRBJ2-3. The germline V gene has CDR1 ENHRY and CDR2 SYGVKD. CDR3 size: 14 residues. The CDR3 sequence is CAISEVEKTDTQYF.